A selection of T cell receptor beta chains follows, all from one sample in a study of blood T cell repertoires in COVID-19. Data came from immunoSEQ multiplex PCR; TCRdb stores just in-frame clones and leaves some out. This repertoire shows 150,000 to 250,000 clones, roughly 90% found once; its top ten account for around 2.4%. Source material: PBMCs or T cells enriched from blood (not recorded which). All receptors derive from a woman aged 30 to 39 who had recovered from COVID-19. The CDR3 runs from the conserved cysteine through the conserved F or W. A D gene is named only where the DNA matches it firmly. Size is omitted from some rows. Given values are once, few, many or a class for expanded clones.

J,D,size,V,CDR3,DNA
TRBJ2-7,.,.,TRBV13,CASSLGPLKTHYEQYF,TGTGCCAGCAGCTTAGGCCCGTTAAAAACTCACTACGAGCAGTACTTC
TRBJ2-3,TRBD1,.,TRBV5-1,CASSLDRGPTDTQYF,TGCGCCAGCAGCTTGGATAGGGGGCCAACAGATACGCAGTATTTT
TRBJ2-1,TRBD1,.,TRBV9,CASSVGGTGNEQFF,TGTGCCAGCAGCGTAGGAGGGACAGGGAATGAGCAGTTCTTC
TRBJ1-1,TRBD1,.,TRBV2,CASSVDGTGRAFF,TGTGCCAGCAGTGTCGATGGGACAGGGCGGGCTTTCTTT
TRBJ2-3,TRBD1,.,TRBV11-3,CASSLTGVPQMPQYF,TGTGCCAGCAGCTTGACAGGGGTTCCACAGATGCCGCAGTATTTT
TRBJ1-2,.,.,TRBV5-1,CASYGTPGTFNYGYTF,TGCGCCAGCTACGGGACACCCGGTACTTTTAACTATGGCTACACCTTC
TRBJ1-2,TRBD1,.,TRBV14,CASSRTGTGLANYGYTF,TGTGCCAGCAGCCGAACCGGGACAGGGCTAGCTAACTATGGCTACACCTTC
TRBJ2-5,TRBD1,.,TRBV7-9,CASSPQGGSGETQYF,TGTGCCAGCAGCCCTCAAGGGGGCTCGGGAGAGACCCAGTACTTC
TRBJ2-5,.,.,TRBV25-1,CASSAEAQETQYF,TGTGCCAGCAGTGCTGAGGCCCAAGAGACCCAGTACTTC
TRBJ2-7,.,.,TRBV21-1,CASSTTLEAYEQYF,TGTGCCAGCAGCACGACCCTGGAGGCCTACGAGCAGTACTTC
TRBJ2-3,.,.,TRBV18,CASSLWTDTDTQYF,TGTGCCAGCTCACTTTGGACTGACACAGATACGCAGTATTTT
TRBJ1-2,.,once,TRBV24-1,CATSDSSTGYGYTF,TGTGCCACCAGTGATTCGTCTACCGGCTATGGCTACACCTTC
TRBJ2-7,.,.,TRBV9,CASSVDSLTGYSYEQYF,TGTGCCAGCAGCGTGGACTCCTTGACAGGCTACTCCTACGAGCAGTACTTC
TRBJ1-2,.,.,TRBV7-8,CASSFDRSNYGYTF,TGTGCCAGCAGCTTTGACAGATCTAACTATGGCTACACCTTC
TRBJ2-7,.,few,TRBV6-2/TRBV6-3,CASSLDSDYEQYF,TGTGCCAGCAGCCTAGACAGTGACTACGAGCAGTACTTC
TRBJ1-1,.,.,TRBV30,CAWSRSRYTEAFF,TGTGCCTGGAGTCGATCGAGGTACACTGAAGCTTTCTTT
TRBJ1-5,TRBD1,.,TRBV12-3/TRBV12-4,CASIRDRNQPQHF,TGTGCCAGCATAAGGGACAGAAATCAGCCCCAGCATTTT